These 2 T cell receptor beta chains share one sample of origin, sequenced in a study of post-analysis software for immune sequencing data. Broader study findings: Relative to controls, patients had several TRBV segments at higher frequency, with TRBV5-6, TRBV5-1 and TRBV20-1 among these.

Their specific antigens are unknown. Built from TCR beta cDNA, the libraries had unique molecular identifiers in them. One entry per CDR3 protein, called by TCRdb with MiXCR from the PCR reads. Of roughly 670,000 distinct CDR3 sequences listed, approximately 60% are singletons. The sample was blood. These TCRs come from a girl aged 2 to 10 with multiple sclerosis.

This chain connects TRBV6-2 or TRBV6-3 to TRBJ2-7; 8 bases map to TRBD1. The germline V gene has CDR1 MNHEY and CDR2 SVGEGT. The CDR3 loop spans 15 amino acids. V dropped 6 bases and J dropped 5; count of bases not matched to a gene: 12. CDR3 coding DNA: TGTGCCAGCAGCCGACCCGGACAGGGACGGGACGAGCAGTACTTC. This translates into CASSRPGQGRDEQYF.

The chain employs TRBV7-2 and TRBJ2-5; D gene ambiguous. The J call is doubtful: the DNA matches TRBJ2-7 better. This CDR3 has 14 amino acids. Per the germline V gene, CDR1 is SGHTA and CDR2 is FQGNSA. In DNA, the CDR3 is TGTGCCAGCAGCTTATATGAAGAGTCCTACGAGCAGTACTTC. Residues: CASSLYEESYEQYF.